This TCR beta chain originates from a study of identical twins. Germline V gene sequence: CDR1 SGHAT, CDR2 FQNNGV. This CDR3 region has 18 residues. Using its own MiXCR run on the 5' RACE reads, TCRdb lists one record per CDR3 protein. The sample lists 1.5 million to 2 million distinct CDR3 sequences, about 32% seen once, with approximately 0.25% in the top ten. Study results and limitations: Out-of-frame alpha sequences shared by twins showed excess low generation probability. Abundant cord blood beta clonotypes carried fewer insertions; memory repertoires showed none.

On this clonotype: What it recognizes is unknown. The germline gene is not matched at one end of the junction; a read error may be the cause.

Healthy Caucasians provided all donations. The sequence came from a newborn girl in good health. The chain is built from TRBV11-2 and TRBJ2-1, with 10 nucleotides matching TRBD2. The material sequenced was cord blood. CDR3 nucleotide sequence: TGTGCCAGCAGCTCGAGAAAGGCTAGCGGGGGCTCCTACAATGAGCAGCTCTTC. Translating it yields CASSSRKASGGSYNEQLF.